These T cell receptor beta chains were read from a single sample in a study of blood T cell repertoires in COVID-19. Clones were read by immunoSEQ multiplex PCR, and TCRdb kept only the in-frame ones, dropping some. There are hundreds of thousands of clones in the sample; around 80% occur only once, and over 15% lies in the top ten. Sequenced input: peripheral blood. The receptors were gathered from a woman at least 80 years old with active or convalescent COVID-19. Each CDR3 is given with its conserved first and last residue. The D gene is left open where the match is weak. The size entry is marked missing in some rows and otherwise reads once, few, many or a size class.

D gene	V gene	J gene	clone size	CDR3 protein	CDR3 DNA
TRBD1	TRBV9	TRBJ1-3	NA	CASSVQDRDSGNTIYF	TGTGCCAGCAGCGTCCAAGACAGGGACTCTGGAAACACCATATATTTT
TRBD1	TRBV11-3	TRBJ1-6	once	CASSSQGGNSPLHF	TGTGCCAGCAGCTCACAGGGGGGTAATTCACCCCTCCACTTT
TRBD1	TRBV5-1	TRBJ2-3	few	CASSSQGATDTQYF	TGCGCCAGCAGCTCGCAGGGGGCAACAGATACGCAGTATTTT
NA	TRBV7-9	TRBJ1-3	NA	CASSLGSGNTIYF	TGTGCCAGCAGCTTAGGGAGCGGAAACACCATATATTTT
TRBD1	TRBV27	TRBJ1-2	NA	CASSSQGAAAHGYTF	TGTGCCAGCAGTTCCCAGGGGGCCGCGGCCCATGGCTACACCTTC
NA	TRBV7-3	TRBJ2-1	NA	CASSSGLPNEQFF	TGTGCCAGCAGTTCGGGACTCCCCAACGAGCAGTTCTTC
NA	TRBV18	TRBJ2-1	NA	CASSPGSPRNEQFF	TGTGCCAGCTCACCCGGTAGTCCGAGGAATGAGCAGTTCTTC
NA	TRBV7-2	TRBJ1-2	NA	CASSLSGKVSYGYTF	TGTGCCAGCAGCTTATCGGGGAAGGTGAGCTATGGCTACACCTTC
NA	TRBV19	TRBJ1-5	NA	CASSVDSSNQPQHF	TGTGCCAGTAGCGTAGACAGTAGCAATCAGCCCCAGCATTTT
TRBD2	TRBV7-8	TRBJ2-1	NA	CASSRTGLAGGTYNEQFF	TGTGCCAGCAGCCGGACGGGACTAGCGGGAGGTACCTACAATGAGCAGTTCTTC
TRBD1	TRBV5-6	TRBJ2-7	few	CASSGRDSYEQYF	TGTGCCAGCAGCGGCCGGGACAGCTACGAGCAGTACTTC
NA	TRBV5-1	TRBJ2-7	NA	CASSPDSLNEQYF	TGCGCCAGCAGCCCGGACAGTCTAAACGAGCAGTACTTC
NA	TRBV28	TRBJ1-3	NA	CASQAGLNTIYF	TGTGCCAGCCAAGCGGGTTTAAACACCATATATTTT
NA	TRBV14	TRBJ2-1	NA	CASSQVNRSSYNEQFF	TGTGCCAGCAGCCAAGTTAACAGGAGCTCCTACAATGAGCAGTTCTTC
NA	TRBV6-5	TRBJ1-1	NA	CASSIFQEHTEAFF	TGTGCCAGCAGTATATTTCAGGAACACACTGAAGCTTTCTTT
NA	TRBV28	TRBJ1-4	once	CASSSSSLGGRREKLFF	TGTGCCAGCAGCTCATCCTCACTCGGGGGGCGCCGTGAAAAACTGTTTTTT
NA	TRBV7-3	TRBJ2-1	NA	CASSSYSGEHNEQFF	TGTGCCAGCAGCTCCTACTCCGGGGAACACAATGAGCAGTTCTTC
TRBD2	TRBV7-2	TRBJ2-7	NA	CASSLELAGKTSYEQYF	TGTGCCAGCAGCTTAGAACTAGCGGGGAAGACCTCCTACGAGCAGTACTTC
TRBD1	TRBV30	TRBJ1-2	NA	CAWSDGTGNYGYTF	TGTGCCTGGAGTGACGGGACAGGAAACTATGGCTACACCTTC
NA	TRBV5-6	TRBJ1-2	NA	CASSLTGSGYGYTF	TGTGCCAGCAGCTTGACAGGGAGCGGCTATGGCTACACCTTC
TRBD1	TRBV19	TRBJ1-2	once	CASIAGQGLNYGYTF	TGTGCCAGTATTGCGGGACAGGGCCTGAACTATGGCTACACCTTC
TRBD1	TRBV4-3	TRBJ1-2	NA	CASSQGGTGRNYGYTF	TGCGCCAGCAGCCAAGGTGGGACAGGTCGTAACTATGGCTACACCTTC
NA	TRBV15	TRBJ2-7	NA	CATSREIDLSYEQYF	TGTGCCACCAGCAGAGAAATAGATCTGTCCTACGAGCAGTACTTC
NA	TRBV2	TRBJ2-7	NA	CASRRTAGAPTYEQYF	TGTGCCAGCAGGCGGACGGCAGGGGCTCCTACCTACGAGCAGTACTTC
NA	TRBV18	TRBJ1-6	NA	CASSPEDSNNSPLHF	TGTGCCAGCTCACCGGAGGACAGTAATAATTCACCCCTCCACTTT
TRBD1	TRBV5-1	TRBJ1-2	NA	CASSTDPTDRGHGYTF	TGCGCCAGCAGCACCGACCCCACTGACAGGGGGCATGGCTACACCTTC
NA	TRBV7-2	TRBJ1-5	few	CASSVKGGGNQPQHF	TGTGCCAGCAGCGTTAAGGGAGGTGGCAATCAGCCCCAGCATTTT
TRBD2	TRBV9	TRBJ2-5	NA	CASSVGGSSWETQYF	TGTGCCAGCAGCGTAGGCGGGAGTAGTTGGGAGACCCAGTACTTC
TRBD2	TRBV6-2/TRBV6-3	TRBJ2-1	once	CASCLAGGPAYNEQFF	TGTGCCAGCTGCCTAGCGGGAGGGCCCGCCTACAATGAGCAGTTCTTC
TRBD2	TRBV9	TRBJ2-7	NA	CASSVAGGVTYEQYF	TGTGCCAGCAGCGTAGCGGGGGGAGTGACCTACGAGCAGTACTTC
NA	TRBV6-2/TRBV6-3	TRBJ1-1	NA	CASSYSGGGTEAFF	TGTGCCAGCAGTTACTCGGGGGGAGGGACTGAAGCTTTCTTT
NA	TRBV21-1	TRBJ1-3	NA	CASSNPQGPSGNTIYF	TGTGCCAGCAGCAATCCGCAGGGGCCCTCTGGAAACACCATATATTTT
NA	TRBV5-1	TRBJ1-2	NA	CASSNRGGVNYGYTF	TGCGCCAGCAGCAACCGTGGAGGGGTCAACTATGGCTACACCTTC
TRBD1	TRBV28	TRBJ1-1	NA	CASSAGQVNTEAFF	TGTGCCAGCAGTGCGGGACAGGTGAACACTGAAGCTTTCTTT
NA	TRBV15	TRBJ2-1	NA	CATSAYSGLGSNEQFF	TGTGCCACCAGCGCTTACTCCGGACTGGGTAGCAATGAGCAGTTCTTC
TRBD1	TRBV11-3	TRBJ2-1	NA	CASSQGDSVRDEQFF	TGTGCCAGCAGCCAGGGGGACAGCGTGCGCGATGAGCAGTTCTTC
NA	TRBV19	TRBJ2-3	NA	CASITTGELGTDTQYF	TGTGCCAGTATCACTACCGGGGAATTGGGCACAGATACGCAGTATTTT
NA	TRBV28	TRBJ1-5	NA	CASRGDIYSNQPQHF	TGTGCCAGCAGAGGGGACATTTATAGCAATCAGCCCCAGCATTTT
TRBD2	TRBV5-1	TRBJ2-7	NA	CASSLRSSGGIHEQYF	TGCGCCAGCAGCTTGAGGTCTAGCGGGGGGATCCACGAGCAGTACTTC
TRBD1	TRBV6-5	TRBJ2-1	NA	CASSYTGTGAYNEQFF	TGTGCCAGCAGTTACACCGGGACAGGGGCGTACAATGAGCAGTTCTTC
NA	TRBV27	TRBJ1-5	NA	CAGGETVHGPQHF	TGTGCCGGTGGAGAAACCGTCCATGGGCCCCAGCATTTT
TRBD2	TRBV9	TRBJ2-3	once	CASSVGRRGVTDTQYF	TGTGCCAGCAGCGTAGGGAGGCGGGGGGTCACAGATACGCAGTATTTT
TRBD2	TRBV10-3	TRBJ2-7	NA	CAISARGGHLNEQYF	TGTGCCATCAGTGCGCGGGGGGGACATTTGAACGAGCAGTACTTC
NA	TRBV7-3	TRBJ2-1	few	CASSLNGRESYNEQFF	TGTGCCAGCAGCTTGAACGGGCGGGAATCCTACAATGAGCAGTTCTTC
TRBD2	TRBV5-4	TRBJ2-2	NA	CASSLRVAGVSGELFF	TGTGCCAGCAGCTTGAGGGTAGCGGGAGTTTCCGGGGAGCTGTTTTTT
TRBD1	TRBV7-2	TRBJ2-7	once	CASSPTLGTANYEQYF	TGTGCCAGCAGCCCAACCTTAGGGACAGCAAACTACGAGCAGTACTTC
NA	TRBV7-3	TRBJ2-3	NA	CASSSGLFTDTQYF	TGTGCCAGCAGCTCGGGACTTTTCACAGATACGCAGTATTTT
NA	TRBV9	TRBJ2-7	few	CASSVGIARAYEQYF	TGTGCCAGCAGCGTAGGAATAGCGCGGGCTTACGAGCAGTACTTC
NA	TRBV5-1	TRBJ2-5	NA	CASSPGTHESETQYF	TGCGCCAGCAGCCCGGGGACTCACGAATCAGAGACCCAGTACTTC
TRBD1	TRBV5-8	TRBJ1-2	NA	CASSLGTGGTYGYTF	TGTGCCAGCAGCCTAGGGACAGGGGGGACCTATGGCTACACCTTC
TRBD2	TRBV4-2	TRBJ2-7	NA	CASSPGTSGSYEQYF	TGTGCCAGCAGCCCCGGGACTAGCGGGAGCTACGAGCAGTACTTC
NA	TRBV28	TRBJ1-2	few	CASSSSGDEGGGYTF	TGTGCCAGCAGTTCCTCAGGAGACGAGGGAGGCGGCTACACCTTC
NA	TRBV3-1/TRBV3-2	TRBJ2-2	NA	CASSQDLVAGNTGELFF	TGTGCCAGCAGCCAAGATCTCGTAGCCGGGAACACCGGGGAGCTGTTTTTT
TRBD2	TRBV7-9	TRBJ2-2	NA	CASVRSGGSPNTGELFF	TGTGCCAGCGTTCGGAGCGGGGGGTCACCGAACACCGGGGAGCTGTTTTTT